This is a list of T cell receptor beta chains from one sample in a study of blood T cell repertoires in COVID-19. Produced via immunoSEQ multiplex PCR; TCRdb's table is partial and in-frame only. The sample has fewer than 250,000 clones; over 70% are singletons. Sequencing used peripheral blood. These receptors originate from a woman aged 45-65 years with acute or convalescent COVID-19. The CDR3 runs from the conserved cysteine through the conserved F or W. The D gene is left open where the match is weak. Some rows mark clone size as missing; the rest say once, few, many or name a class of expanded clone.

size	D	V	J	DNA	CDR3
NA	TRBD1	TRBV30	TRBJ2-6	TGTGCCTGGACTACAGGGGTAGGGGCCAACGTCCTGACTTTC	CAWTTGVGANVLTF
few	TRBD1	TRBV19	TRBJ1-1	TGTGCCAGTAGTATACAGGGGGCAACTGAAGCTTTCTTT	CASSIQGATEAFF
NA	NA	TRBV7-8	TRBJ1-5	TGTGCCAGCAGCCCTGCAGGTCGTAGGCAAAATCAGCCCCAGCATTTT	CASSPAGRRQNQPQHF
NA	NA	TRBV6-2/TRBV6-3	TRBJ2-7	TGTGCCAGCAGTTATGGAACGGGGGAGCAGTACTTC	CASSYGTGEQYF
NA	TRBD2	TRBV30	TRBJ2-1	TGTGCCTGGAAGGGGGGGCTAGCGGGAGAGGTTGAGCAGTTCTTC	CAWKGGLAGEVEQFF
NA	NA	TRBV19	TRBJ1-1	TGTGCCAGTATCCCAGGGAGGGGAAACACTGAAGCTTTCTTT	CASIPGRGNTEAFF
NA	TRBD1	TRBV3-1/TRBV3-2	TRBJ1-2	TGTGCCAGCAGCCAATATACCGGGACAGCCTATGGCTACACCTTC	CASSQYTGTAYGYTF
NA	TRBD2	TRBV27	TRBJ2-5	TGTGCCAGCAGTGCGGGAGGGACTTTAGAAGAGACCCAGTACTTC	CASSAGGTLEETQYF
few	TRBD1	TRBV6-6	TRBJ2-2	TGTGCCACCCAGAGGCAGGGGGCGGCCGGGGAGCTGTTTTTT	CATQRQGAAGELFF
NA	TRBD1	TRBV28	TRBJ1-2	TGTGCCAGCAGTCCCCCAGGGGGCGCCTATGGCTACACCTTC	CASSPPGGAYGYTF
NA	TRBD1	TRBV6-5	TRBJ1-1	TGTGCCAGCACAATGGACAGGGGGGGGAACACTGAAGCTTTCTTT	CASTMDRGGNTEAFF
once	NA	TRBV9	TRBJ2-7	TGTGCCAGCAGCGTAGCTAGCCGAGCACCCTCCTACGAGCAGTACTTC	CASSVASRAPSYEQYF
NA	TRBD1	TRBV24-1	TRBJ2-2	TGTGCCACCAGTGATGTGGACAGGTCTGCCGGGGAGCTGTTTTTT	CATSDVDRSAGELFF
many	NA	TRBV10-3	TRBJ2-1	TGTGCCATCAGTGATCTAGGGAGGCCCGACTACAATGAGCAGTTCTTC	CAISDLGRPDYNEQFF
NA	NA	TRBV3-1/TRBV3-2	TRBJ1-4	TGTGCCAGCAGCCAGTCGGTCGCAACTAATGAAAAACTGTTTTTT	CASSQSVATNEKLFF
once	NA	TRBV24-1	TRBJ1-3	TGTGCCACCAGTTCAGGACCCTCCCGGGAGGGAAACACCATATATTTT	CATSSGPSREGNTIYF
NA	TRBD1	TRBV5-1	TRBJ1-1	TGCGCCAGCAGCCCGGACAGGGGCGTTGGATCCACTGAAGCTTTCTTT	CASSPDRGVGSTEAFF
NA	NA	TRBV10-1	TRBJ2-1	TGCGCCAGCAGTGAAACAGGGCGGCATGAGCAGTTCTTC	CASSETGRHEQFF
NA	NA	TRBV28	TRBJ2-3	TGTGCCAGCAGTCCCCAGACAGATACGCAGTATTTT	CASSPQTDTQYF
NA	TRBD2	TRBV15	TRBJ2-1	TGTGCCACCAGCAACCTAGCGGGAGGAAAAGGGTTTGAAAATGAGCAGTTCTTC	CATSNLAGGKGFENEQFF
NA	NA	TRBV27	TRBJ2-1	TGTGCCAGCAGCTCTAGCCCTTGGTACAATGAGCAGTTCTTC	CASSSSPWYNEQFF
NA	TRBD2	TRBV2	TRBJ2-7	TGTGCCAGCAGTGCCTCTGGCGGGAGACCGGGCGAGCAGTACTTC	CASSASGGRPGEQYF
NA	NA	TRBV6-5	TRBJ2-7	TGTGCCAGCTTTGCTGGAGTATACGAGCAGTACTTC	CASFAGVYEQYF
NA	NA	TRBV27	TRBJ2-7	TGTGCCAGCAGTTCCTTGGACAGTCGTTACGAGCAGTACTTC	CASSSLDSRYEQYF
NA	NA	TRBV19	TRBJ2-7	TGTGCCAGTAGCGAGGTGGGTGCGAGGAGCTCCTACGAGCAGTACTTC	CASSEVGARSSYEQYF
NA	TRBD1	TRBV9	TRBJ1-2	TGTGCCAGCACCCCAGGGCAGGGGGACTATGGCTACACCTTC	CASTPGQGDYGYTF
once	NA	TRBV6-5	TRBJ1-4	TGTGCCAGCATCAAATTACCTACAACTAATGAAAAACTGTTTTTT	CASIKLPTTNEKLFF
NA	NA	TRBV25-1	TRBJ1-2	TGTGCCAGCAGTGCAGCAGGGAGGGGAGACTATGGCTACACCTTC	CASSAAGRGDYGYTF
NA	TRBD2	TRBV28	TRBJ2-7	TGTGCCAGCAGTTTCCCTAGCGGGGGAGTTTACGAGCAGTACTTC	CASSFPSGGVYEQYF
NA	TRBD2	TRBV5-1	TRBJ2-5	TGCGCCAGCAGTCCCTCCGGGACTAGCGAAGAGACCCAGTACTTC	CASSPSGTSEETQYF
NA	NA	TRBV7-6	TRBJ1-4	TGTGCCAGCAGCTTAGTACCGGGGGGGATTAATGAAAAACTGTTTTTT	CASSLVPGGINEKLFF
few	TRBD1	TRBV18	TRBJ1-5	TGTGCCAGCTCACCACCCGGGACAGGGAATCAGCCCCAGCATTTT	CASSPPGTGNQPQHF
NA	NA	TRBV12-3/TRBV12-4	TRBJ1-1	TGTGCCAGCAGAGGGGGGGGCCGCACTGAAGCTTTCTTT	CASRGGGRTEAFF
NA	NA	TRBV30	TRBJ2-7	TGTGCCTGGAGTGTGAGGAGAGCGCCAGGGTACGAGCAGTACTTC	CAWSVRRAPGYEQYF
NA	TRBD1	TRBV24-1	TRBJ1-2	TGTGCCACCAGTGGCCCGACAGGGATCAGCTATGGCTACACCTTC	CATSGPTGISYGYTF
NA	TRBD2	TRBV30	TRBJ2-5	TGTGCCTGGAGCATAGCGGGGCCGTACCAAGAGACCCAGTACTTC	CAWSIAGPYQETQYF
NA	TRBD2	TRBV27	TRBJ2-3	TGTGCCAGCAGTCTTCCTGGCGGGAGGGCAGATACGCAGTATTTT	CASSLPGGRADTQYF
NA	NA	TRBV9	TRBJ1-4	TGTGCCAGCAGCGGGACAGCAACTAATGAAAAACTGTTTTTT	CASSGTATNEKLFF
NA	NA	TRBV11-3	TRBJ1-1	TGTGCCAGCAGCCACCGTAGCACTGAAGCTTTCTTT	CASSHRSTEAFF
NA	NA	TRBV6-4	TRBJ2-1	TGTGCCAGCAGTGACCCGGGAAGGAATGAGCAGTTCTTC	CASSDPGRNEQFF
once	TRBD1	TRBV5-4	TRBJ2-5	TGTGCCAGCAGCTTGGGTCAGGGGGAAGAGACCCAGTACTTC	CASSLGQGEETQYF
NA	TRBD1	TRBV27	TRBJ1-2	TGTGCCAGCAGTTTAAGTTCGAGACAGGGGTCCTATGGCTACACCTTC	CASSLSSRQGSYGYTF
NA	NA	TRBV12-3/TRBV12-4	TRBJ1-1	TGTGCCAGCGCTGTGTTCGACACTGAAACTTTCTTT	CASAVFDTETFF
few	NA	TRBV2	TRBJ2-1	TGTGCCAGCAGGGCTAGCAATGAGCAGTTCTTC	CASRASNEQFF
NA	NA	TRBV12-5	TRBJ2-3	TGTGCTAGTGGTTTGGTACGCTCGGGTCACTATCGCACAGATACGCAGTATTTT	CASGLVRSGHYRTDTQYF
NA	NA	TRBV19	TRBJ2-7	TGTGCCAGTAGTCCCTCGGGACTTCCTACCTACGAGCAGTACTTC	CASSPSGLPTYEQYF
NA	TRBD2	TRBV27	TRBJ2-7	TGTGCCAGCAGTCCGACGGGGACTAGCGGGAGGGCACTGTGGTACGAGCAGTACTTC	CASSPTGTSGRALWYEQYF
NA	TRBD1	TRBV3-1/TRBV3-2	TRBJ1-4	TGTGCCAGCAGCTTGGACAGGGGGCGTCATGAAAAACTGTTTTTT	CASSLDRGRHEKLFF
NA	TRBD2	TRBV27	TRBJ2-2	TGTGCCAGCAGTTCGACTAGCGGGAGGGCCGTGGCCGGGGAGCTGTTTTTT	CASSSTSGRAVAGELFF
NA	TRBD1	TRBV11-3	TRBJ1-1	TGTGCCAGCAGCCGAGGACAGGGGGGCGACACTGAAGCTTTCTTT	CASSRGQGGDTEAFF
NA	TRBD1	TRBV6-6	TRBJ1-1	TGTGCCAGCAGACCCGGGACAGGGACCACTGAAGCTTTCTTT	CASRPGTGTTEAFF